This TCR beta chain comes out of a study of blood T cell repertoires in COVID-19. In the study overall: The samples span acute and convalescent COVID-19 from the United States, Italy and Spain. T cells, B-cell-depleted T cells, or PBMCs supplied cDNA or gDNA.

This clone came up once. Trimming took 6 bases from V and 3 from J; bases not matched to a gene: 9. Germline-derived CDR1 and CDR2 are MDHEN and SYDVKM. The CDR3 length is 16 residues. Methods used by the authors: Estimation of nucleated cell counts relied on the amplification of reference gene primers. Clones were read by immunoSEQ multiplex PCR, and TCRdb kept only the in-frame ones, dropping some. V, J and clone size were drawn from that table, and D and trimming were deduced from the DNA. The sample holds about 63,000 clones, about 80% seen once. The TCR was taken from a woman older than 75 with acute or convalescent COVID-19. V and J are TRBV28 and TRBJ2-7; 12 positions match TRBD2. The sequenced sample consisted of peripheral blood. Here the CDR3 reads CASSTPTSGRLYEQYF. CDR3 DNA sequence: TGTGCCAGCAGCACACCGACTAGCGGGAGACTCTACGAGCAGTACTTC.